What follows are 31 T cell receptor beta chains derived from one specimen sequenced in a study of shared T cell receptors in the human thymus. Clones were read by immunoSEQ multiplex PCR, and TCRdb kept only the in-frame ones, dropping some. The sample lists hundreds of thousands of clones; over 75% were seen once. The sample was also linked to a second study, of human thymus T cells.

Sequencing input: thymocytes. Receptors were obtained from a boy under two years old with a congenital heart defect.

This chain joins TRBV27 and TRBJ1-5; TRBD1 aligns across 7 bases. Germline CDR1 MNHEY, CDR2 SMNVEV (reference sequence). The trim removed 6 bases at V and 0 bases at J, leaving 11 bases unmatched. CDR3 length: 17 amino acids. The CDR3 region has the DNA TGTGCCAGCAGGGGCCGACAGGGCTGGATTAGCAATCAGCCCCAGCATTTT. Translation gives CASRGRQGWISNQPQHF.

The chain couples TRBV13 to TRBJ2-7; D may be TRBD2 (7 bases). Trimming stripped 5 bases from V and 0 bases from J, with 17 bases between. CDR3 length: 16 amino acids. Germline V lookup: CDR1 PRHDT, CDR2 FYEKMQ (reference sequence). CDR3 residues: CASSPKGGGPSYEQYF. The CDR3 coding sequence is TGTGCCAGCAGCCCCAAAGGGGGAGGGCCCTCCTACGAGCAGTACTTC. Full variable domain (outside the CDR3, taken from reference TRBV13 and TRBJ2-7): AAGVIQSPRHLIKEKRETATLKCYPIPRHDTVYWYQQGPGQDPQFLISFYEKMQSDKGSIPDRFSAQQFSDYHSELNMSSLELGDSALYFCASSPKGGGPSYEQYFGPGTRLTVT.

The rearrangement joins TRBV2 to TRBJ1-3; TRBD1 might be the D (6 bases). Trimming took 3 bases from V and 4 from J, leaving 10 bases between them. The CDR3 totals 14 residues. The germline V gene has CDR1 SNHLY and CDR2 FYNNEI. CDR3 coding DNA: TGTGCCAGCAGTGATGGGACACCAGGAAACACCATATATTTT. It is translated as CASSDGTPGNTIYF.

V is TRBV10-1 and J is TRBJ2-7; D gene unclear. V was clipped by 3 bases and J by 6 bases, with 15 bases between them. The CDR3 consists of 14 residues. Per germline, CDR1 WNHNN and CDR2 SYGVQD (reference sequence). The CDR3 is CASSDDPRLVEQYF. The CDR3 coding sequence is TGCGCCAGCAGTGACGACCCTCGGCTAGTCGAGCAGTACTTC.

This chain uses TRBV19 with TRBJ2-5; 12 bases fit TRBD1. Germline lookup yields CDR1 LNHDA and CDR2 SQIVND (reference sequence). V shed 1 base and J 5 bases; nucleotides not matched to a gene: 8. The CDR3 spans 17 residues. For the CDR3, the DNA is TGTGCCAGTAGTATAGGAGCCGGGACAGGGGGCCGGGAGACCCAGTACTTC. Its translation is CASSIGAGTGGRETQYF.

V gene TRBV5-1 combines with J gene TRBJ2-7, with 10 bases lining up with TRBD2. The CDR3 spans 19 residues. Germline V gives CDR1 SGHRS, CDR2 YFSETQ. Trimming removed 0 bases from V and 4 bases from J; junction bases left unmatched: 16. Here the CDR3 DNA reads TGCGCCAGCAGCTTGGCGTGGACTAGCGGACCCTACAGGATGTACGAGCAGTACTTC. It yields the protein CASSLAWTSGPYRMYEQYF.

The rearrangement links TRBV4-3 to TRBJ1-5; 7 bases are a match to TRBD1. V gave up 0 bases and J gave up 6 bases; unmatched junction bases: 2. Germline V lookup: CDR1 LGHNA, CDR2 YSLEER. This CDR3 region has 14 residues. The CDR3: CASSQDAGGQPQHF. CDR3 in DNA: TGCGCCAGCAGCCAAGATGCAGGGGGTCAGCCCCAGCATTTT.

The V and J genes are TRBV28 and TRBJ1-1; D perhaps matches TRBD1 (5 bases). This CDR3 has 13 amino acids. V was trimmed by 2 bases and J by 3 bases, leaving 7 bases between them. Germline loops: CDR1 MDHEN, CDR2 SYDVKM. The CDR3 is CASSLTGDTEAFF. The CDR3 DNA is TGTGCCAGCAGTTTAACGGGGGACACTGAAGCTTTCTTT.

This clone showed up just a few times. CDR3 sequence reads: CASGLVRGLKLTEAFF. The CDR3 nucleotides read TGTGCTAGTGGTTTGGTACGGGGGTTGAAGTTGACTGAAGCTTTCTTT. The chain joins TRBV12-5 to TRBJ1-1, with D possibly matching TRBD1 (5 bases). The CDR3 has 16 residues. Trimming stripped 0 bases from V and 5 bases from J, with 16 bases between. Germline V gene data show CDR1 as LGHNT and CDR2 as FRNRAP.

This clone was counted only a few times. This sequence joins TRBV2 and TRBJ1-6; weak D call: TRBD1 (5 bases). The germline V and J ends were trimmed by 10 bases and 6 bases, with 16 bases remaining between them. This CDR3 is 14 amino acids long. Germline loops: CDR1 SNHLY, CDR2 FYNNEI. Here the CDR3 DNA reads TGTGCCATTACTTTTTCGCAGGGTAATTCACCCCTCCACTTT. Encoded protein: CAITFSQGNSPLHF. Together with reference TRBV2 and TRBJ1-6, the CDR3 gives the full variable domain: EPEVTQTPSHQVTQMGQEVILRCVPISNHLYFYWYRQILGQKVEFLVSFYNNEISEKSEIFDDQFSVERPDGSNFTLKIRSTKLEDSAMYFCAITFSQGNSPLHFGNGTRLTVT.

This clone appeared a few times. V and J are TRBV7-6 and TRBJ2-7; 11 bases fit TRBD2. V shed 2 bases, J shed 4 bases, and the junction held 7 bases outside the gene matches. CDR1 is SGHVS and CDR2 is FNYEAQ in the germline V gene. This CDR3 comprises 16 residues. CDR3 amino acids: CASSLSGVAGGYEQYF. CDR3 nucleotide sequence: TGTGCCAGCAGCTTATCTGGGGTAGCGGGAGGGTACGAGCAGTACTTC.

V usage is TRBV4-3 and J usage is TRBJ2-1; 9 bases fit TRBD2. In germline, CDR1 is LGHNA, CDR2 YSLEER. J gave up 4 bases and V 3 bases, and 10 bases lay outside the gene matches. The CDR3 spans 17 residues. CDR3 protein: CASSHLPREGRYNEQFF. CDR3 sequence (DNA): TGCGCCAGCAGCCACTTACCGCGGGAGGGCCGGTACAATGAGCAGTTCTTC.

In its sample, this clone was seen a few times. V and J are TRBV14 and TRBJ2-2, with TRBD1 identical over 8 bases. CDR1 SGHDN and CDR2 FVKESK come from the germline V gene. J lost 7 bases, V lost 0 bases, and 4 bases had no gene match. The CDR3 length is 15 residues. The CDR3 nucleotides read TGTGCCAGCAGCCAAGACAGGGGGCGGATCGGGGAGCTGTTTTTT. This codes for CASSQDRGRIGELFF.

The genes are TRBV9 and TRBJ1-3, with D possibly being TRBD1 (5 bases). Germline V gene data show CDR1 as SGDLS and CDR2 as YYNGEE. Trimming took off 0 bases at V and 4 bases at J, with 11 bases between the two ends. This CDR3 is 15 amino acids long. This CDR3 is CASSVADSGGNTIYF. As DNA, the CDR3 is TGTGCCAGCAGCGTAGCAGACAGCGGGGGAAACACCATATATTTT.

The chain is built from TRBV4-3 and TRBJ2-3, with a tentative D call TRBD2 (6 bases). Trimming shortened V by 0 bases and J by 3 bases, and 13 bases separated the two germline ends. The CDR3 totals 16 residues. CDR1 is LGHNA and CDR2 is YSLEER in the germline V gene. The DNA of the CDR3 is TGCGCCAGCAGCCAAGATAAGGGTGGGAGGACAGATACGCAGTATTTT. This gives the protein CASSQDKGGRTDTQYF.

The gene calls are TRBV5-1 and TRBJ1-6; weak D call: TRBD1 (5 bases). The CDR3 loop spans 15 amino acids. CDR1 SGHRS and CDR2 YFSETQ come from the germline V gene. Between the trimmed V and J ends, which lost 0 bases and 10 bases, there was a span of 14 bases. This CDR3 reads CASSLGVQGGSPLHF. In DNA form, the CDR3 reads TGCGCCAGCAGCTTGGGGGTTCAGGGAGGCTCACCCCTCCACTTT. Drawing the rest from reference TRBV5-1 and TRBJ1-6, the complete variable domain is KAGVTQTPRYLIKTRGQQVTLSCSPISGHRSVSWYQQTPGQGLQFLFEYFSETQRNKGNFPGRFSGRQFSNSRSEMNVSTLELGDSALYLCASSLGVQGGSPLHFGNGTRLTVT.

This clone was observed once. The chain links TRBV7-9 to TRBJ1-4, with D unclear. The V end lost 8 bases, the J end lost 7 bases, and 5 bases lay between the germline ends. Germline CDR1 SEHNR, CDR2 FQNEAQ (reference sequence). The CDR3 is made up of 10 amino acids. CDR3 nucleotides: TGTGCCAGCGGGAGTGAAAAACTGTTTTTT. Translation gives CASGSEKLFF.

This sequence joins TRBV10-2 and TRBJ2-7; 9 bases fit TRBD1. In germline, CDR1 is WSHSY, CDR2 SAAADI. This CDR3 has 14 amino acids. The V segment lost 9 bases and the J segment 2 bases; nucleotides outside the gene matches: 8. The CDR3 DNA follows: TGCGCCAGTCAAGACCGACAGGGGGCCTACGAGCAGTACTTC. It encodes CASQDRQGAYEQYF.

This clone was seen a single time. Other DNA sequences within the sample encode an identical CDR3. The CDR3 loop reads CASSIDRGNSPLHF. The CDR3 DNA reads TGTGCCAGTAGTATCGACAGGGGCAATTCACCCCTCCACTTT. The genes are TRBV19 and TRBJ1-6; 8 bases agree with TRBD1. The CDR3 is made up of 14 amino acids. J was trimmed by 7 bases and V by 3 bases; bases with no gene match: 2. The germline gives CDR1 LNHDA, CDR2 SQIVND (reference sequence).

V usage is TRBV4-3 and J usage is TRBJ2-1; D is uncertain. V was cut by 2 bases and J by 0 bases, with 14 bases left in between. The germline CDR1 and CDR2 sequences are LGHNA and YSLEER. The CDR3 consists of 17 residues. The CDR3 loop is CASSQSPWPNSYNEQFF. DNA for the CDR3: TGCGCCAGCAGCCAATCCCCATGGCCAAACTCCTACAATGAGCAGTTCTTC.

The chain combines TRBV5-1 with TRBJ1-6; 7 bases agree with TRBD1. Germline CDR1 and CDR2: SGHRS and YFSETQ. Unmatched junction bases numbered 11, after V lost 4 bases and J lost 10 bases. The length of the CDR3 is 15 residues. CDR3 DNA sequence: TGCGCCAGCAGCCCCTGGTCGACAGGGAGGTCACCCCTCCACTTT. Its protein is CASSPWSTGRSPLHF.

The chain carries TRBV19 and TRBJ2-3; 9 bases are shared with TRBD1. The V and J ends lost 3 bases and 0 bases, in that order; junction bases with no gene match: 1. This CDR3 has 15 amino acids. The germline V gene has CDR1 LNHDA and CDR2 SQIVND (reference sequence). CDR3 loop: CASSIGTGSTDTQYF. The CDR3, as DNA: TGTGCCAGTAGTATCGGGACAGGGAGCACAGATACGCAGTATTTT.

The chain combines TRBV30 with TRBJ2-3; D perhaps matches TRBD2 (5 bases). Between the trimmed V and J ends, which lost 4 bases and 2 bases, there was a span of 16 bases. Looked up from germline, CDR1 is GTSNPN and CDR2 is SVGIG (reference sequence). The CDR3 length is 15 residues. The chain's CDR3 is CAWIPLEVVTDTQYF. In DNA form, the CDR3 reads TGTGCCTGGATCCCACTAGAGGTGGTCACAGATACGCAGTATTTT.

As to this clone: A read error may account for a junction end that differs from germline. The V gene is TRBV5-1, the J gene TRBJ1-6, with TRBD1 as a possible D gene (5 bases). This CDR3 comprises 15 residues. Germline values: CDR1 SGHRS, CDR2 YFSETQ. DNA of the CDR3: TGCGCCAACAGCCCAGGCCAGGGTGGCGGATCACCCCTCCACTTT. Translation: CANSPGQGGGSPLHF.

The J gene is TRBJ2-1, the V gene TRBV27, with D possibly matching TRBD1 (6 bases). V was cut by 5 bases and J by 5 bases, with 13 bases left in between. The length of the CDR3 is 14 residues. Germline values: CDR1 MNHEY, CDR2 SMNVEV (reference sequence). This CDR3 is CASSRTQGNNEQFF. The CDR3 coding sequence is TGTGCCAGCAGTCGAACACAGGGAAACAATGAGCAGTTCTTC.

The rearrangement joins TRBV18 to TRBJ2-6; D perhaps matches TRBD2 (7 bases). The length of the CDR3 is 19 residues. Germline CDR1 is KGHSH and CDR2 is LQKENI. V lost 2 bases to trimming and J lost 1 base, with 18 bases between them. CDR3 amino acids: CASSPGGGVIWSGANVLTF. The CDR3 nucleotides are TGTGCCAGCTCACCAGGCGGGGGCGTAATCTGGTCTGGGGCCAACGTCCTGACTTTC.

The V call is TRBV30, the J call TRBJ1-3; D is unresolved. With 5 bases removed from V and 3 bases from J, the gap between germline ends came to 5 bases. The CDR3 is 11 residues long. The germline V gene encodes CDR1 GTSNPN and CDR2 SVGIG (reference sequence). CDR3 region: CAWGRGNTIYF. In DNA form, the CDR3 reads TGTGCCTGGGGGCGTGGAAACACCATATATTTT.

The chain links TRBV2 to TRBJ1-1; TRBD1 agrees at 8 bases. CDR3 length: 18 residues. The V and J ends lost 2 bases and 3 bases, in that order; junction bases with no gene match: 14. Germline lookup yields CDR1 SNHLY and CDR2 FYNNEI. CDR3: CASSERLGQAPRDTEAFF. The CDR3 DNA reads TGTGCCAGCAGTGAAAGATTGGGACAGGCCCCGCGGGACACTGAAGCTTTCTTT. The full variable domain, in which reference TRBV2 and TRBJ1-1 provide the parts outside the CDR3, is EPEVTQTPSHQVTQMGQEVILRCVPISNHLYFYWYRQILGQKVEFLVSFYNNEISEKSEIFDDQFSVERPDGSNFTLKIRSTKLEDSAMYFCASSERLGQAPRDTEAFFGQGTRLTVV.

The J gene is TRBJ2-7, the V gene TRBV5-1, with D tentatively TRBD1 (6 bases). Germline V CDR1 and CDR2: SGHRS, YFSETQ. The CDR3 is 18 residues long. Trimming removed 4 bases at V and 4 bases at J, with 27 bases between. For the CDR3, the DNA is TGCGCCAGCAGCCAGACAGGCGGCGGTAGTGCCCCGATTTACGAGCAGTACTTC. This translates into CASSQTGGGSAPIYEQYF.

V usage is TRBV10-3 and J usage is TRBJ2-7, with D possibly TRBD2 on 6 matching bases. V lost 6 bases and J lost 6, with 9 bases in between. Germline V gene sequence: CDR1 ENHRY, CDR2 SYGVKD. The CDR3 sequence is 11 residues long. The CDR3 sequence: CAIRVGSEQYF. The DNA for the CDR3 is TGTGCCATCAGGGTCGGGAGCGAGCAGTACTTC.

The V call is TRBV2, the J call TRBJ1-1; D is uncertain. CDR1 is SNHLY, CDR2 FYNNEI, per germline. The CDR3 has 15 amino acids. V lost 7 bases to trimming and J lost 0 bases, with 15 bases between them. CDR3 protein: CASTRSRGMNTEAFF. The CDR3 DNA sequence: TGTGCCAGCACCCGAAGCCGAGGCATGAACACTGAAGCTTTCTTT.